The next 10 T cell receptor beta chains were all read from a single sample in a study of T cell changes during pregnancy in multiple sclerosis. Libraries were prepared by immunoSEQ multiplex PCR; TCRdb keeps only in-frame clonotypes and omits some of them. Of around 50,000 clones in the sample, 75% to 90% were seen once. The material sequenced was CD8+ T cells from peripheral blood mononuclear cells, taken in the second trimester of pregnancy. Receptor source: a female donor with multiple sclerosis, enrolled in a pregnancy study.

The chain links TRBV13 to TRBJ2-7, with D possibly being TRBD2 (6 bases). The CDR3 is 15 residues long. Looked up from germline, CDR1 is PRHDT and CDR2 is FYEKMQ (reference sequence). Trimming took 3 bases from V and 3 from J, leaving 15 bases between them. The CDR3 nucleotides are TGTGCCAGCAGCTTCGGCAGCTGGAGGGACTACGAGCAGTACTTC. It encodes CASSFGSWRDYEQYF. The full variable domain, its missing parts supplied by reference TRBV13 and TRBJ2-7, is AAGVIQSPRHLIKEKRETATLKCYPIPRHDTVYWYQQGPGQDPQFLISFYEKMQSDKGSIPDRFSAQQFSDYHSELNMSSLELGDSALYFCASSFGSWRDYEQYFGPGTRLTVT.

This chain links TRBV1 with TRBJ2-1; the D call in the table, TRBD1, was not verified against the DNA. TRBV1 is reported as a pseudogene. CDR3 length: 16 amino acids. CDR3 coding DNA: TGCACCAGCAGCCAAGGCCCGGGACAGGGGGCGGATGAGCAGTTCTTC. Translation gives CTSSQGPGQGADEQFF.

The chain joins TRBV9 to TRBJ1-2; D gene ambiguous. V was pared by 1 base and J by 3 bases, with 13 bases between. Germline V lookup: CDR1 SGDLS, CDR2 YYNGEE. The CDR3 sequence is 15 residues long. Here the CDR3 reads CASSVQDGGYYGYTF. Here the CDR3 DNA reads TGTGCCAGCAGCGTACAGGACGGAGGATACTATGGCTACACCTTC.

The rearrangement joins TRBV5-5 to TRBJ2-1; a possible D gene is TRBD1 (6 bases). This CDR3 is 16 amino acids long. V was cut by 3 bases and J by 9 bases, with 22 bases left in between. Germline CDR1 SGHKS, CDR2 YYEKEE (reference sequence). The CDR3 spells CASSWGDRSVFGEQFF. CDR3 bases: TGTGCCAGCAGCTGGGGCGACAGGTCCGTGTTCGGTGAGCAGTTCTTC. The variable domain in full, with the rest retrieved from reference TRBV5-5 and TRBJ2-1, is DAGVTQSPTHLIKTRGQQVTLRCSPISGHKSVSWYQQVLGQGPQFIFQYYEKEERGRGNFPDRFSARQFPNYSSELNVNALLLGDSALYLCASSWGDRSVFGEQFFGPGTRLTVL.

The sample holds one count of this clone. The J gene is TRBJ1-2, the V gene TRBV20-1; no firm D call. Trimming cost V 3 bases and J 2 bases, with 4 bases left between them. The CDR3 contains 11 residues. CDR1 is DFQATT, CDR2 SNEGSKA, per germline (reference sequence). The CDR3 coding sequence is TGCAGTGCTAGCTCGAACTATGGCTACACCTTC. Translation: CSASSNYGYTF.

The chain is built from TRBV7-3 and TRBJ1-2, with D possibly matching TRBD1 (5 bases). Germline lookup yields CDR1 SGHTA and CDR2 FQGTGA. Trimming pared 3 bases from V and 2 bases from J, leaving 13 bases between. The CDR3 is made up of 15 amino acids. CDR3 nucleotide sequence: TGTGCCAGCAGCTTTGGGGGGGAGGAGAACTATGGCTACACCTTC. This encodes CASSFGGEENYGYTF.

The rearrangement links TRBV19 to TRBJ2-5; tentatively, D is TRBD2 (5 bases). Looked up from germline, CDR1 is LNHDA and CDR2 is SQIVND (reference sequence). The ends were cut back, 5 bases at V and 4 bases at J, with 20 bases in the middle. This CDR3 has 16 residues. Here the CDR3 reads CASSDVRLPRGETQYF. DNA for the CDR3: TGTGCCAGTAGTGATGTAAGACTGCCCCGGGGAGAGACCCAGTACTTC.

The rearrangement joins TRBV28 to TRBJ2-7; TRBD1 matches 9 bases. This CDR3 has 16 residues. J was trimmed by 6 bases and V by 5 bases; bases with no gene match: 14. Germline lookup yields CDR1 MDHEN and CDR2 SYDVKM. Here the CDR3 DNA reads TGTGCCAGCAGTCAAGAGGCAACAGGGGGCGGAGGCGAGCAGTACTTC. Translated, it gives CASSQEATGGGGEQYF.

This clone was seen a single time. The chain couples TRBV9 to TRBJ2-3; the match to TRBD2 covers 13 bases. This CDR3 comprises 18 residues. The germline CDR1 and CDR2 sequences are SGDLS and YYNGEE. Trimming removed 4 bases from V and 6 bases from J; junction bases left unmatched: 14. This CDR3 reads CASSLDPGTSGTGDTQYF. The CDR3 bases are TGTGCCAGCAGCCTCGACCCCGGGACTAGCGGGACTGGGGATACGCAGTATTTT.

This clone was observed a handful of times. V is TRBV28 and J is TRBJ1-1, with a possible D match to TRBD1 (5 bases). Germline-derived CDR1 and CDR2 are MDHEN and SYDVKM. Trimming stripped 5 bases from V and 1 base from J, with 8 bases between. The CDR3 runs 13 residues. The CDR3 DNA is TGTGCCAGCAGTGCAGACAGGAACACTGAAGCTTTCTTT. Translated: CASSADRNTEAFF.